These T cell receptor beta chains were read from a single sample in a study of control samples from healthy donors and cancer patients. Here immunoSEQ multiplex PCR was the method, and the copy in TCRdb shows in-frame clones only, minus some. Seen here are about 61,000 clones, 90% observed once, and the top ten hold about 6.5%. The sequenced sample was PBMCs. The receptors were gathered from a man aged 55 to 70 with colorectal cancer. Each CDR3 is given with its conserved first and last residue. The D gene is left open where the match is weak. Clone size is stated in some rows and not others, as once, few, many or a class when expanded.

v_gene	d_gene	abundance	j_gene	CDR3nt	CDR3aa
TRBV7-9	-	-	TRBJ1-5	TGTGCCAGCAGCTACAAGGGGTACCCACAGCCCCAGCATTTT	CASSYKGYPQPQHF
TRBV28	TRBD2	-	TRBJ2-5	TGTGCCAGCACCCTCCGGGGGGTTGAGACCCAGTACTTC	CASTLRGVETQYF
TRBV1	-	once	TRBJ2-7	TGCACCAGCAGGGGGACCTCCTACGAGCAGTACTTC	CTSRGTSYEQYF
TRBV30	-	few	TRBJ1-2	TGTGCCTGGAGTGTACGGGCTGGCTATGGCTACACCTTC	CAWSVRAGYGYTF
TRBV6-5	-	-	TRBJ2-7	TGTGCCAGCGAGTCCATGAGGGGCTCCTACGAGCAGTACTTC	CASESMRGSYEQYF
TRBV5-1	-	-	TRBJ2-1	TGCGCCAGCAGCTTGGAACAGGCGACCAATGAGCAGTTCTTC	CASSLEQATNEQFF
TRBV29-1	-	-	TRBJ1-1	TGCAGCGTCCAACAGGGTGGAGGTACTGAAGCTTTCTTT	CSVQQGGGTEAFF
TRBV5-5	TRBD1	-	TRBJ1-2	TGTGCCAGCAGCTTAGGGGAGGACAGGGTCACCTCTGGCTACACCTTC	CASSLGEDRVTSGYTF
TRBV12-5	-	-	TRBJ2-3	TGTGCTAGTGGTCCGGGCATCAGGGGAGATACGCAGTATTTT	CASGPGIRGDTQYF
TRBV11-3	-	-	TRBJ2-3	TGTGCCAGCAGCTTGGACAGAATCACAGATACGCAGTATTTT	CASSLDRITDTQYF
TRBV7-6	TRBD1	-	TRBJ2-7	TGTGCCAGCAGCTTAGGGGGGACAGGGATCTACGAGCAGTACTTC	CASSLGGTGIYEQYF
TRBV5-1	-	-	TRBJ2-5	TGCGCCAGCAGCTTCCCCGCCCCAGAGACCCAGTACTTC	CASSFPAPETQYF
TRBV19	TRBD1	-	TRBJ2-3	TGTGCCAGTAGTACGACCGGGACAGGGTTGACGTATTTT	CASSTTGTGLTYF
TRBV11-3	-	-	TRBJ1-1	TGTGCCAGCAGCGTCAATCAGGGTGCCCTAGAAGCTTTCTTT	CASSVNQGALEAFF
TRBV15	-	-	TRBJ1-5	TGTGCCACCAGCAGCGCCGGACTGAATAATCAGCCCCAGCATTTT	CATSSAGLNNQPQHF
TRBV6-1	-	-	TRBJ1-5	TGTGCCAGCTCCTCTTCCGGGTTCAATCAGCCCCAGCATTTT	CASSSSGFNQPQHF
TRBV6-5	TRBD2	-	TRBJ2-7	TGTGCCAGCATAGGACTAGCGGGGAGTAAGCAGTACTTC	CASIGLAGSKQYF
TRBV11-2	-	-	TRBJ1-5	TGTGCCAGCAGCTCCAACTCCCTGGGGCAGCCCCAGCATTTT	CASSSNSLGQPQHF
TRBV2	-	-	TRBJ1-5	TGTGCCAGCAGTGGTGGGAGCAATCAGCCCCAGCATTTT	CASSGGSNQPQHF
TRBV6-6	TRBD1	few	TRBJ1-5	TGTGCCAGCAAACAGGGGAACAGCAATCAGCCCCAGCATTTT	CASKQGNSNQPQHF
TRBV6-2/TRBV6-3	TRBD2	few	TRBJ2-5	TGTGCCAGCAGTTACGCGCGGGGGGGCCCCCAGTACTTC	CASSYARGGPQYF
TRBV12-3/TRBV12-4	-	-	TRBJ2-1	TGTGCCAGCAGTTCGTCCGTCCAGCCTGAGCAGTTCTTC	CASSSSVQPEQFF
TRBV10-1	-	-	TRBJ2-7	TGCGCCAGCAGGGCCCTTACCCCCTACGAGCAGTACTTC	CASRALTPYEQYF
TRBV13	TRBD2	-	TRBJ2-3	TGTGCCAGCAGCTTCGCCCGGGCTAGCGGGGGGGCAGGGACAGATACGCAGTATTTT	CASSFARASGGAGTDTQYF
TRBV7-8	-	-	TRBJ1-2	TGTGCCAGCAGCTTAGCGACACCAAACTATGGCTACACCTTC	CASSLATPNYGYTF
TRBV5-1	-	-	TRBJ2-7	TGCGCCAGCAGCTTGGGAGGCAGCCTTCCCTACGAGCAGTACTTC	CASSLGGSLPYEQYF
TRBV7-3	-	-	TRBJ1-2	TGTGCCAGCAGCCCCGGGGGGGGCGACTATGGCTACACCTTC	CASSPGGGDYGYTF
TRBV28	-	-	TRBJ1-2	TGTGCCAGCAGTGCGGACGGCCTCTATGGCTACACCTTC	CASSADGLYGYTF
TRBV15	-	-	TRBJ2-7	TGTGCCACCAGCAGAGATTTTGGGACCTACGAGCAGTACTTC	CATSRDFGTYEQYF
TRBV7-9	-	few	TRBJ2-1	TGTGCCAGCAGCTCCCTCCCCGATCCCTACAATGAGCAGTTCTTC	CASSSLPDPYNEQFF
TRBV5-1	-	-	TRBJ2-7	TGCGCCAGCAGCTCGGCGGGGTTCGAGCAGTACTTC	CASSSAGFEQYF
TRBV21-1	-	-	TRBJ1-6	TGTGCCAGCAGCCTAAAACAGGGGGGGAATTCACCCCTCCACTTT	CASSLKQGGNSPLHF
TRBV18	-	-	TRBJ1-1	TGTGCCAGCTCACAGGGGAGGGGGACTGAAGCTTTCTTT	CASSQGRGTEAFF
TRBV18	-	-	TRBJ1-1	TGTGCCAGCTCGGACATGGGGCGGAACACTGAAGCTTTCTTT	CASSDMGRNTEAFF
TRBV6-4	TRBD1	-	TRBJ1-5	TGTGCCAGCAGTGAGACAGGGGGATATCAGCCCCAGCATTTT	CASSETGGYQPQHF
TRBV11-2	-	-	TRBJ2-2	TGTGCCAGCAGCGTGAATACCGGGGAGCTGTTTTTT	CASSVNTGELFF
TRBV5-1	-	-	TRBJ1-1	TGCGCCAGCAGCCGAGGGGAGGGGATCACTGAAGCTTTCTTT	CASSRGEGITEAFF
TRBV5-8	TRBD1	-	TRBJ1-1	TGTGCCAGCAGCCGGCTACCGGGACAGGGGACCACTGAAGCTTTCTTT	CASSRLPGQGTTEAFF
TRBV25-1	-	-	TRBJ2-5	TGTGCCAGCAGTGAGGGACCCCGAGGGACCCAGTACTTC	CASSEGPRGTQYF
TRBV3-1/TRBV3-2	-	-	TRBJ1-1	TGTGCCAGCAGCCAAGCCCTGGGAGAAGCTTTCTTT	CASSQALGEAFF
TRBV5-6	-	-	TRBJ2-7	TGTGCCAGCAGCTTGGGAGGATACGAGCAGTACTTC	CASSLGGYEQYF
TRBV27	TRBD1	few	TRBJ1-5	TGTGCCAGCAGACGGAAAGGACAGGGAGTGGAGCAGCCCCAGCATTTT	CASRRKGQGVEQPQHF